The 27 T cell receptor beta chains below all came from one sample that was sequenced in a study of OX40 agonist ivuxolimab in advanced cancers. The protocol was immunoSEQ multiplex PCR, while the TCRdb copy is restricted to in-frame clones and leaves out a portion. This sample has around 23,000 clones; 80% to 90% occur once, and the top ten carry roughly 24%. Here the sequenced sample was CD4+ or CD8+ T cells sorted from blood, taken in a trial of the OX40 agonist ivuxolimab. The receptors come from an adult with an advanced solid tumor such as melanoma, head and neck, liver or kidney cancer.

This clone was detected only once. The chain uses TRBV4-1 and TRBJ1-6; D unresolved. The germline V gene has CDR1 MGHRA and CDR2 YSYEKL. Trimming took off 0 bases at V and 6 bases at J, with 6 bases between the two ends. The CDR3 extends over 14 amino acids. The CDR3 region is CASSQDFLNSPLHF. CDR3 bases: TGCGCCAGCAGCCAAGATTTCCTTAATTCACCCCTCCACTTT.

The chain couples TRBV27 to TRBJ2-7; D unclear. The V gene's germline CDR1 is MNHEY and CDR2 SMNVEV (reference sequence). This CDR3 spans 11 amino acids. Trimming took off 7 bases at V and 4 bases at J, with 8 bases between the two ends. This chain's CDR3 is CASINGYEQYF. Here the CDR3 DNA reads TGTGCCAGCATAAACGGGTACGAGCAGTACTTC.

The V gene is TRBV27, the J gene TRBJ1-6; D possibly corresponds to TRBD1 (6 bases). The CDR3 runs to 15 residues. Germline loops: CDR1 MNHEY, CDR2 SMNVEV (reference sequence). V lost 8 bases to trimming and J lost 1 base, with 12 bases between them. The DNA for the CDR3 is TGTGCCAGCGGGAGGGGGTTATCCTATAATTCACCCCTCCACTTT. Translation: CASGRGLSYNSPLHF.

The CDR3 bases are TGTGCCAGCAGCTTCGAAGGAGGGACTGGGAATGAGCAGTTCTTC. Translating gives CASSFEGGTGNEQFF. The V gene is TRBV7-9, the J gene TRBJ2-1, with D perhaps TRBD2 (6 bases). The germline CDR1 and CDR2 sequences are SEHNR and FQNEAQ (reference sequence). This CDR3 has 15 amino acids. V was clipped by 3 bases and J by 7 bases, with 16 bases between them.

V gene TRBV9 combines with J gene TRBJ1-1; no reliable D call. This CDR3 has 13 amino acids. Germline CDR1 and CDR2: SGDLS and YYNGEE. V was clipped by 4 bases and J by 2 bases, with 9 bases between them. This CDR3 is CASSPRPNTEAFF. Written as DNA, the CDR3 is TGTGCCAGCAGCCCCCGGCCAAACACTGAAGCTTTCTTT.

This clone was detected only a few times. The chain is built from TRBV27 and TRBJ2-7; D perhaps matches TRBD1 (5 bases). CDR3 length: 14 amino acids. Trimming removed 5 bases at V and 2 bases at J, with 13 bases between. Germline values: CDR1 MNHEY, CDR2 SMNVEV (reference sequence). The DNA for the CDR3 is TGTGCCAGCAGTCCCGGCAGGGCCCCCTACGAGCAGTACTTC. It yields the protein CASSPGRAPYEQYF.

The chain uses TRBV7-9 and TRBJ2-5; D is undetermined. The end of the DNA aligns better with TRBJ2-7, so the J call may be wrong. The length of the CDR3 is 13 residues. Germline V gene lookup returns CDR1 SEHNR and CDR2 FQNEAQ (reference sequence). The CDR3 DNA reads as TGTGCCAGCAGCGGCAGAGGTTCCTACGAGCAGTACTTC. It yields the protein CASSGRGSYEQYF.

The V and J genes are TRBV9 and TRBJ1-2, with unresolved D. V dropped 0 bases and J dropped 8 bases, with 11 bases sitting between them. Germline assignment: CDR1 SGDLS and CDR2 YYNGEE. The CDR3 totals 13 residues. In DNA form, the CDR3 reads TGTGCCAGCAGCGTAGGTTCAGGAGACGGCTACACCTTC. Amino acids: CASSVGSGDGYTF.

The J gene is TRBJ1-2, the V gene TRBV4-2; D is ambiguous. The germline V and J ends were trimmed by 0 bases and 6 bases, with 8 bases remaining between them. The CDR3 covers 13 residues. CDR1 LGHNA and CDR2 YNFKEQ come from the germline V gene. The CDR3: CASSQDIPDGYTF. The CDR3 DNA reads TGTGCCAGCAGCCAAGATATACCCGATGGCTACACCTTC.

V and J are TRBV27 and TRBJ2-7; 9 bases are a match to TRBD1. CDR1 is MNHEY, CDR2 SMNVEV, per germline (reference sequence). V lost 6 bases to trimming and J lost 2 bases; unmatched junction nucleotides: 5. This CDR3 spans 14 amino acids. The CDR3: CASSRTGEAYEQYF. The CDR3 DNA reads TGTGCCAGCAGCCGGACAGGGGAGGCCTACGAGCAGTACTTC.

V and J are TRBV19 and TRBJ1-1; 8 bases map to TRBD1. Per germline, CDR1 LNHDA and CDR2 SQIVND (reference sequence). This CDR3 is built from 15 residues. The V segment lost 6 bases and the J segment 3 bases; nucleotides outside the gene matches: 9. CDR3 sequence: CASRPGQALYTEAFF. For the CDR3, the DNA is TGTGCCAGTAGACCGGGACAGGCCCTTTACACTGAAGCTTTCTTT.

This sequence joins TRBV15 and TRBJ2-7; the D gene could be TRBD1 or TRBD2 (5 bases each). CDR3 length: 15 residues. V lost 0 bases to trimming and J lost 6 bases, with 15 bases between them. Germline CDR1 reads LNHNV; CDR2 reads YYDKDF (reference sequence). As DNA, the CDR3 is TGTGCCACCAGCAGAGATCGGGACCCCTCTGGCGAGCAGTACTTC. As protein: CATSRDRDPSGEQYF.

The chain has TRBV27 and TRBJ1-2; 9 nucleotides agree with TRBD1. Germline trimming cut 6 bases from V and 8 bases from J; bases unmatched to any gene: 7. Per germline, CDR1 MNHEY and CDR2 SMNVEV (reference sequence). This CDR3 comprises 13 residues. CDR3 sequence: CASRPGQGQGYTF. In DNA form, the CDR3 reads TGTGCCAGCAGACCGGGACAGGGCCAGGGCTACACCTTC.

V and J are TRBV7-9 and TRBJ2-5; D call uncertain. The CDR3 consists of 12 residues. The germline CDR1 and CDR2 sequences are SEHNR and FQNEAQ (reference sequence). The germline V and J ends were trimmed by 6 bases and 5 bases, with 10 bases remaining between them. CDR3 loop: CASSTPVETQYF. CDR3 DNA: TGTGCCAGCAGTACCCCGGTGGAGACCCAGTACTTC.

This rearrangement joins TRBV4-3 to TRBJ1-1; TRBD1 matches 9 bases. The CDR3 is made up of 13 amino acids. Germline trimming cut 4 bases from V and 7 bases from J; bases unmatched to any gene: 4. Germline CDR1 LGHNA, CDR2 YSLEER. The CDR3 sequence: CASSPGQGVEAFF. The CDR3 nucleotides read TGCGCCAGCAGCCCGGGACAGGGTGTTGAAGCTTTCTTT.

V gene TRBV13 combines with J gene TRBJ2-5; TRBD1 agrees at 8 bases. Per the germline V gene, CDR1 is PRHDT and CDR2 is FYEKMQ (reference sequence). With 4 bases clipped from V and 5 bases from J, the junction kept 15 bases outside the gene matches. The CDR3 runs 17 residues. The CDR3 sequence: CASSSPVAAGGLETQYF. CDR3 DNA: TGTGCCAGCAGCTCCCCTGTCGCGGCAGGGGGCCTGGAGACCCAGTACTTC.

The chain links TRBV19 to TRBJ1-1; unclear D gene. This CDR3 is 13 amino acids long. Trimming left V 1 base short and J 0 bases short, with 3 bases between. Germline values: CDR1 LNHDA, CDR2 SQIVND (reference sequence). CDR3 DNA sequence: TGTGCCAGTAGTATAGCGTTGAACACTGAAGCTTTCTTT. It is translated as CASSIALNTEAFF. The full variable domain, its missing parts supplied by reference TRBV19 and TRBJ1-1, is DGGITQSPKYLFRKEGQNVTLSCEQNLNHDAMYWYRQDPGQGLRLIYYSQIVNDFQKGDIAEGYSVSREKKESFPLTVTSAQKNPTAFYLCASSIALNTEAFFGQGTRLTVV.

The rearrangement joins TRBV27 to TRBJ2-7; D is ambiguous. V dropped 5 bases and J dropped 7 bases, with 15 bases sitting between them. The CDR3 covers 13 residues. Per germline, CDR1 MNHEY and CDR2 SMNVEV (reference sequence). This CDR3 is CASSLGPNGEQYF. CDR3 in DNA: TGTGCCAGCAGTCTCGGACCCAACGGGGAGCAGTACTTC.

The rearrangement links TRBV7-2 to TRBJ2-1; 12 nucleotides line up with TRBD2. Per germline, CDR1 SGHTA and CDR2 FQGNSA. J was trimmed by 5 bases and V by 7 bases; bases with no gene match: 9. The CDR3 is 16 residues long. The CDR3 DNA is TGTGCCAGCATGACTAGCGGGAGCCCCGGTCACAATGAGCAGTTCTTC. Its translation is CASMTSGSPGHNEQFF.

The rearrangement joins TRBV6-1 to TRBJ1-1; the D gene is possibly TRBD1 (5 bases). The CDR3 sequence is 15 residues long. Germline V gene data show CDR1 as MNHNS and CDR2 as SASEGT. V lost 2 bases and J 2 bases, leaving 12 bases between the germline ends. CDR3 sequence reads: CASSEWGSGNTEAFF. CDR3 bases: TGTGCCAGCAGTGAATGGGGGTCGGGTAACACTGAAGCTTTCTTT.

The table lists this clone with a count of one. The V call is TRBV5-1, the J call TRBJ1-6; TRBD1 agrees at 8 bases. The CDR3 extends over 18 amino acids. V shed 2 bases and J 4 bases; nucleotides not matched to a gene: 11. Germline lookup yields CDR1 SGHRS and CDR2 YFSETQ. The CDR3 region is CASSLRTGTPPYNSPLHF. CDR3 DNA sequence: TGCGCCAGCAGCTTACGGACAGGGACCCCTCCTTATAATTCACCCCTCCACTTT.

The V and J genes are TRBV6-6 and TRBJ2-1; TRBD2 matches at 11 bases. Trimming took 8 bases from V and 9 from J; bases not matched to a gene: 12. Germline V gene sequence: CDR1 MNHNY, CDR2 SVGAGI (reference sequence). This CDR3 region has 15 residues. The CDR3 nucleotides read TGTGCCAGCCAACGGCCTAGCGGGGGGCATATTGAGCAGTTCTTC. Its protein is CASQRPSGGHIEQFF.

V is TRBV2 and J is TRBJ2-7; 13 positions match TRBD2. V gave up 7 bases and J gave up 2 bases; unmatched junction bases: 2. The V gene's germline CDR1 is SNHLY and CDR2 FYNNEI. This CDR3 contains 14 residues. The CDR3 protein is CASTGLAGTYEQYF. The CDR3 DNA reads TGTGCCAGCACGGGACTAGCGGGAACCTACGAGCAGTACTTC.

V and J are TRBV10-3 and TRBJ2-5; D call uncertain. CDR1 ENHRY and CDR2 SYGVKD come from the germline V gene. Trimming took off 2 bases at V and 4 bases at J, with 17 bases between the two ends. This CDR3 has 16 amino acids. This chain's CDR3 is CAISERAAGSGETQYF. CDR3 nucleotide sequence: TGTGCCATCAGTGAGAGGGCGGCTGGTTCAGGAGAGACCCAGTACTTC.

This chain uses TRBV7-3 with TRBJ2-2, with D unclear. V was clipped by 2 bases and J by 7 bases, with 11 bases between them. The germline CDR1 and CDR2 sequences are SGHTA and FQGTGA. This CDR3 spans 14 amino acids. The DNA for the CDR3 is TGTGCCAGCAGCTTAGGAGTTAATGGCGGGGAGCTGTTTTTT. Encoded protein: CASSLGVNGGELFF.

To note about this clone: Being one base from a much bigger clone, this may be a read error. This sequence joins TRBV14 and TRBJ2-3; D unresolved. Germline V gene data show CDR1 as SGHDN and CDR2 as FVKESK. This CDR3 has 14 residues. V dropped 2 bases and J dropped 2 bases, with 8 bases sitting between them. CDR3 residues: CASSQSRHTDTQYF. In nucleotides, the CDR3 is TGTGCCAGCAGCCAAAGCAGGCACACAGATACGCAGTATTTT.

The chain uses TRBV9 and TRBJ2-2, with D tentatively TRBD1 (6 bases). Germline V gives CDR1 SGDLS, CDR2 YYNGEE. The V end was cut by 4 bases, the J end by 5 bases, with 15 bases between. The CDR3 runs to 15 residues. The CDR3 DNA reads TGTGCCAGCAGCTATACAGGGTCAGGAACCGGGGAGCTGTTTTTT. Its protein product is CASSYTGSGTGELFF.